The entry that follows covers one T cell receptor (beta chain) sequence. This clonotype was seen at least ten times. No cognate antigen has been identified for it. Qualities for individual bases were not recorded, and no much larger clone is one base off. These data originate in a study of regulatory T cells in long-lasting Graves disease (TCRdb year 2021). Looking at the study overall: Patients with newly diagnosed Graves' disease had been on antithyroid drugs for under 3 months. Persistent Graves' disease patients were compared with newly diagnosed Graves' disease patients by peripheral blood TCR sequencing and RNA sequencing. A total of 33 samples were covered by TCR sequencing, comprising approximately 13 persistent and 20 or so newly diagnosed Graves' disease patients. The study took place in China and was registered as a clinical trial.

General conclusions and limits of the study: Sequencing and analysis were restricted to the TCR beta chain. Because the primary lesion, thyroid tissue, could not be accessed, the study looked at peripheral blood alone. Lower TCR Shannon entropy and fewer highly expanded clones were observed in persistent Graves' disease patients than in newly diagnosed patients, which suggested clonal expansion. A larger number of public clonotypes was shared among persistent patients (more than 2,500) than among newly diagnosed patients (approximately 1,000). The authors acknowledged the small sample size as a limitation that may reduce accuracy. Persistent disease showed preferential use of TRBV28, TRBJ1-2 and TRBJ2-5, whereas newly diagnosed disease favored TRBV20-1 and TRBJ2-1.

CDR1 is given as SGHTA and CDR2 as FQGNSA, both from the germline V gene. V loses 0 bases, J loses 0 bases, and the germline ends lie 12 bases apart. Including the terminal cysteine and phenylalanine, the CDR3 comprises 16 residues. Only CDR3 DNA is held: 48 bases, read in frame from base 1. Library generation was performed with multiplex PCR. TCRdb records Illumina HiSeq 4000 as the sequencer. iRepertoire HTBI primers and Arm-PCR amplification of CDR3 regions were used to construct TCR beta libraries. Before sequencing, the PCR products underwent gel purification. The authors' pipeline ran thus. A total of 62 TRBV and some 15 TRBJ segments were identified across samples and were used for gene usage analysis of CDR3 amino acid clonotypes. COPE and FqMerger were used to merge filtered high-quality paired reads into contigs. Contigs were aligned with BLAST to IMGT TRBV, TRBD and TRBJ reference genes, and CDR3 was defined per IMGT. Any clonotype with a frequency above 0.1% was classified as a highly expanded clone. Shannon entropy was used to measure repertoire diversity, and the Gini coefficient was used to measure V-J evenness. A clonotype was considered public if more than one individual shared it. The public sequencing data were trimmed at Q25 with fastp and processed into clonotypes with MiXCR by TCRdb, which kept only in-frame beta chains. A single entry per CDR3 protein holds the most common genes and DNA from its merged rows. The V and J calls were not made by the authors but by TCRdb's processing. A total of 350,000 to 550,000 distinct CDR3 sequences appear in this sample, about 14% of them only once. The ten largest clonotypes hold approximately 15% of the sample.

The label giving this sample's time point can be read as: newly diagnosed GD, antithyroid drugs for less than 3 months. For both TCR sequencing and RNA sequencing, RNA was extracted from PBMCs in TRIzol. The diagnosis of Graves' disease followed American Thyroid Association guidelines. Recruitment of patients was carried out at an endocrinology department in Xi'an, China. Each patient gave 7.5 to 10 milliliters of peripheral blood, collected in an EDTA anticoagulant tube. Ficoll Paque Plus density gradient separation was used to isolate PBMCs, and no further T cell sorting was performed. An Agilent 2100 Bioanalyzer and agarose gel were used to assess RNA quality, and a NanoDrop 2000 was used to measure RNA concentration. The same data also went into a second study, on T cells in Graves' hyperthyroidism and ophthalmopathy. Looking at the second paper: A patient counted as having stable Graves' hyperthyroidism if no progression to ophthalmopathy occurred over 18 months of follow-up. Hyperthyroidism patients were aged 18 to 65 years and newly diagnosed, with disease duration of less than 2 months. Exclusion was applied to patients with uncontrolled infections, other autoimmune diseases, pregnancy or lactation. Diagnoses relied on clinical symptoms, serum thyroxine and TRAb, thyroid ultrasound and orbital computed tomography. The TCR CDR3 was subjected to a first round of RT-PCR using the HTBI primer set and the Qiagen OneStep RT-PCR kit. Most expanded thyroid clonotypes (frequency above 0.001) were also detected in blood, a finding suggesting that blood repertoires may reflect thyroid immune responses. A model built on a 13 V-J signature distinguished ophthalmopathy from stable hyperthyroidism, reaching over 85% sensitivity and approximately 83% specificity in cross-validation and 80%/75% in testing. In validation, progression to ophthalmopathy was predicted by the model with 70.59% sensitivity and around 76% specificity, a median of approximately 6.5 months before onset. To identify TCR V-J signatures that set the groups apart, the researchers used a discovery cohort of 100 patients, made up of about 44 with Graves' ophthalmopathy and 57 with stable Graves' hyperthyroidism. Prospective prediction of ophthalmopathy was tested in an independent validation cohort of about 19 hyperthyroidism patients and some 17 patients who later progressed to ophthalmopathy. The 75 to 100 discovery patients were divided at random into training and test sets in a 7:3 ratio. In about 6 Graves' hyperthyroidism patients, the study also compared T-cell repertoires from thyroid tissue with T-cell repertoires from blood. Once sampling was done, hyperthyroidism patients were given methimazole at a starting dose of 30 mg daily, whereas ophthalmopathy patients were given high-dose intravenous methylprednisolone. A second multiplex PCR round built the libraries, followed by size selection and purification. Libraries were sequenced paired-end with 100 bp reads on an Illumina HiSeq2000. Raw data were processed with SOAPnuke, discarding reads with adapters, uncalled bases, mean Phred below 15, or no exact constant-primer or identifier match. High-quality paired reads were merged with COPE v1.2.5, and unique nucleotide sequences were defined as clonotypes. MiTCR v1.1 was used to align clonotypes to the IMGT TRBV, TRBD and TRBJ reference segments. The analysis included only V-J combinations with a frequency above 0.0001, which together covered 99.2% of the repertoires. A TCS score was defined as the ratio of F50 (clonal expansion) to E x V (chaos), with BLOSUM62-based TCRdist applied between CDR3 peptides within each V-J. Welch's t-statistics and random forest reduced roughly 500 V-J features to roughly 13, which were used in a naive Bayes classifier (R e1071). No statistical method was used to set the sample size in advance, and investigators knew the group allocation. The paper reports TCR Vbeta CDR3 sequencing of approximately 140 peripheral blood samples: some 41 ophthalmopathy, under 80 hyperthyroidism and around 17 progressor patients.

The chain is encoded by TRBV7-2 joined to TRBJ2-7; a weak D assignment points to TRBD1 (5 bases agree). The sequenced sample was peripheral blood mononuclear cells (PBMCs), obtained at new diagnosis, from a patient treated with antithyroid drugs. This TCR was recovered from a woman aged 50 to 60 with Graves disease. Donor details come from another sample of the same person, matched by shared clones. The DNA reads TGTGCCAGCAGCTTAGCTGTAAGGGGAAGCTCCTACGAGCAGTACTTC. Translation gives CASSLAVRGSSYEQYF.